The clone carrying this T cell receptor beta chain occurred a few times. Its matching antigen is unknown. Germline assignment: CDR1 MNHEY and CDR2 SVGAGI. CDR3 length: 15 amino acids. The junction had 1 base not matched to a gene; V was cut back by 1 base and J by 6 bases. This record belongs to a study of response to subunit inactivated influenza vaccine. The study's findings and limits: There was a suggestion from the authors that each seasonal influenza vaccination recruits few new T cells.

In TCRdb, the RT-PCR reads were re-called with MiXCR into one record per CDR3 protein. The table records about 580,000 distinct CDR3 sequences, about 14% of them present only once. The receptor was derived from a man between 45 and 60 years old who received an inactivated influenza vaccine. Source: PBMCs from blood, taken approximately 12 days after vaccination. V gene TRBV6-5 combines with J gene TRBJ2-2; TRBD1 matches at 11 bases. The CDR3 DNA reads TGTGCCAGCAGTTACTTGGGACAGGGGGCCGGGGAGCTGTTTTTT. This translates into CASSYLGQGAGELFF.